Included here is one T cell receptor beta chain sequence, with context. Its antigen is currently unknown. The data derive from a study of cytomegalovirus exposure and HLA in healthy donors. Study information: The study placed around 85% of its 350 to 450 genotyped donors in the Caucasian-associated ancestry cluster.

Germline CDR1 is SQVTM and CDR2 is ANQGSEA. The CDR3 spans 11 residues. Trimming shortened V by 6 bases and J by 8 bases, and 11 bases separated the two germline ends. Study-wide points: A cluster of highly shared sequence variants was likely a sequencing artifact.

Use of 60 Vbeta and 13 Jbeta primers characterized the PCR. The protocol was immunoSEQ multiplex PCR, while the TCRdb copy is restricted to in-frame clones and leaves out a portion. This table holds approximately 110,000 clones, roughly 80% found once. This clonotype was obtained from a man between 45 and 60 years old in good health and CMV-seronegative. This chain joins TRBV29-1 and TRBJ1-3; D gene ambiguous. Sequencing was done on a sample of PBMCs. DNA of the CDR3: TGCAGCGTGGGCCTTTGGGACACCATATATTTT. Amino acid sequence: CSVGLWDTIYF.